Listed below are T cell receptor beta chains from one sample, sequenced in a study of OX40 agonist ivuxolimab in advanced cancers. Sequenced by immunoSEQ multiplex PCR; TCRdb stores in-frame clones only, minus some. The sample includes 50,000 to 70,000 clones, about 85% of them seen just once. Source: CD4+ or CD8+ T cells sorted from blood, taken in a trial of the OX40 agonist ivuxolimab. These receptors were obtained from an adult with an advanced solid tumor such as melanoma, head and neck, liver or kidney cancer. The CDR3 runs from the conserved cysteine through the conserved F or W. The order of the fields is D gene, J gene, clone size, V gene, CDR3 protein, CDR3 DNA. A D gene is named only where the DNA matches it firmly. Expanded clones get a size class; other rows say once, few or many, or leave the size out.

NA	TRBJ2-2	NA	TRBV18	CASSPRTLQGNTGELFF	TGTGCCAGCTCACCCCGTACTCTACAGGGAAACACCGGGGAGCTGTTTTTT
NA	TRBJ1-2	once	TRBV5-1	CASSPQTGYGYTF	TGCGCCAGCAGCCCTCAGACAGGATATGGCTACACCTTC
NA	TRBJ2-3	NA	TRBV19	CASSIGRRGGTDTQYF	TGTGCCAGTAGTATAGGGAGGCGGGGAGGCACAGATACGCAGTATTTT
TRBD2	TRBJ2-1	NA	TRBV4-2	CASSPSSGGYNEQFF	TGTGCCAGCAGCCCGAGTAGCGGGGGTTACAATGAGCAGTTCTTC
NA	TRBJ1-2	NA	TRBV9	CASSVEPTASVGYTF	TGTGCCAGCAGCGTAGAACCGACAGCGTCGGTGGGCTACACCTTC
NA	TRBJ2-5	NA	TRBV7-2	CASSLTGTHGETQYF	TGTGCCAGCAGCTTAACTGGGACCCACGGAGAGACCCAGTACTTC
NA	TRBJ2-5	NA	TRBV30	CAWRKYRDQETQYF	TGTGCCTGGAGGAAGTACAGGGATCAAGAGACCCAGTACTTC
TRBD2	TRBJ2-1	medium-sized	TRBV12-5	CASGDSGNAYNEQFF	TGTGCTAGTGGTGATAGCGGGAACGCCTACAATGAGCAGTTCTTC
NA	TRBJ2-2	NA	TRBV2	CASNNSPQPNTGELFF	TGTGCCAGCAACAATAGCCCCCAACCGAACACCGGGGAGCTGTTTTTT
TRBD2	TRBJ2-7	NA	TRBV27	CASREQAGGLAQYF	TGTGCCAGCAGGGAACAAGCGGGGGGGCTTGCGCAGTACTTC
NA	TRBJ1-2	NA	TRBV7-9	CAVGLQNYGYTF	TGTGCCGTGGGACTCCAGAACTATGGCTACACCTTC
TRBD2	TRBJ2-3	NA	TRBV4-3	CASSQGSLAGTDTQYF	TGCGCCAGCAGCCAAGGATCTCTAGCGGGGACGGATACGCAGTATTTT
TRBD1	TRBJ1-1	few	TRBV10-3	CAIRGQGMNTEAFF	TGTGCCATCCGGGGACAGGGAATGAACACTGAAGCTTTCTTT
NA	TRBJ2-2	once	TRBV5-1	CASSQSGRMNTGELFF	TGCGCCAGCAGCCAATCAGGACGGATGAACACCGGGGAGCTGTTTTTT
TRBD1	TRBJ1-4	NA	TRBV5-1	CASSSGTGGRLTNEKLFF	TGCGCCAGCAGCTCCGGGACAGGGGGCCGACTCACTAATGAAAAACTGTTTTTT
NA	TRBJ2-7	NA	TRBV14	CASSPWTDYEQYF	TGTGCCAGCAGCCCATGGACAGACTACGAGCAGTACTTC
NA	TRBJ1-5	NA	TRBV19	CASSARTGQGNQPQHF	TGTGCCAGTAGCGCGCGGACGGGTCAGGGAAATCAGCCCCAGCATTTT
TRBD1	TRBJ2-7	NA	TRBV5-1	CASRSNPGQGPYEQYF	TGCGCCAGCAGGTCAAATCCGGGACAGGGTCCCTACGAGCAGTACTTC
NA	TRBJ2-7	NA	TRBV6-5	CASSYAEGGVYEQYF	TGTGCCAGCAGTTATGCTGAGGGTGGGGTCTACGAGCAGTACTTC
TRBD2	TRBJ2-2	NA	TRBV6-1	CASSERGVNNPGELFF	TGTGCCAGCAGTGAACGGGGGGTGAACAATCCCGGGGAGCTGTTTTTT
TRBD1	TRBJ2-1	NA	TRBV7-9	CATAWGQGVNEQFF	TGTGCCACTGCGTGGGGACAGGGGGTCAATGAGCAGTTCTTC
TRBD2	TRBJ2-4	NA	TRBV6-1	CASSESGRGNNIQYF	TGTGCCAGCAGTGAAAGCGGGAGAGGGAACAACATTCAGTACTTC
TRBD2	TRBJ2-1	NA	TRBV30	CAWSVLGPGGYNEQFF	TGTGCCTGGAGTGTCTTAGGCCCGGGGGGCTACAATGAGCAGTTCTTC
NA	TRBJ1-2	few	TRBV5-6	CASSLNQGNYGYTF	TGTGCCAGCAGCCTGAATCAGGGCAACTATGGCTACACCTTC
TRBD2	TRBJ2-6	NA	TRBV6-5	CASRSGTGANVLTF	TGTGCCAGCAGGAGCGGGACTGGGGCCAACGTCCTGACTTTC
NA	TRBJ1-2	NA	TRBV21-1	CASSKGTRTGSYGYTF	TGTGCCAGCAGCAAGGGGACCCGGACAGGGTCCTATGGCTACACCTTC
TRBD1	TRBJ2-7	NA	TRBV7-2	CASSSRQGSHEQYF	TGTGCCAGCAGCTCCCGACAGGGTAGTCACGAGCAGTACTTC
TRBD1	TRBJ1-5	NA	TRBV7-2	CASSLGNQGVHQPQHF	TGTGCCAGCAGCTTAGGCAACCAGGGGGTCCATCAGCCCCAGCATTTT
TRBD1	TRBJ1-4	NA	TRBV6-1	CASKTGDEKLFF	TGTGCCAGCAAAACAGGGGATGAAAAACTGTTTTTT
TRBD1	TRBJ2-3	once	TRBV10-3	CAITHLRDSPTDTQYF	TGTGCCATTACGCACCTCCGGGACAGCCCCACAGATACGCAGTATTTT
TRBD1	TRBJ2-7	NA	TRBV5-1	CASSLTAGTGNYEQYF	TGCGCCAGCAGCCTTACCGCCGGGACAGGGAACTACGAGCAGTACTTC
NA	TRBJ1-1	few	TRBV2	CASSVRRNAVEAFF	TGTGCCAGCAGTGTCCGCCGGAATGCGGTTGAAGCTTTCTTT
NA	TRBJ1-4	NA	TRBV6-5	CASSRRGNNEKLFF	TGTGCCAGCAGCCGGCGGGGCAATAATGAAAAACTGTTTTTT
TRBD1	TRBJ1-3	NA	TRBV7-8	CASSPRQGSSGNTIYF	TGTGCCAGCAGCCCCAGACAGGGCAGTTCTGGAAACACCATATATTTT
NA	TRBJ1-1	NA	TRBV6-1	CASSEVGYTEAFF	TGTGCCAGCAGTGAAGTCGGGTACACTGAAGCTTTCTTT
NA	TRBJ2-5	few	TRBV2	CASRGGLETQYF	TGTGCCAGCAGGGGGGGCTTAGAGACCCAGTACTTC
NA	TRBJ2-7	once	TRBV5-1	CASSLASQGWDEQYF	TGCGCCAGCAGCTTGGCTTCACAGGGTTGGGACGAGCAGTACTTC
NA	TRBJ1-3	NA	TRBV4-3	CASSQDRGPGNTIYF	TGCGCCAGCAGCCAAGATCGAGGGCCTGGAAACACCATATATTTT
TRBD1	TRBJ1-3	NA	TRBV11-2	CASSPRRGPGNTIYF	TGTGCCAGCAGCCCACGCAGGGGGCCAGGAAACACCATATATTTT
NA	TRBJ1-1	NA	TRBV5-1	CASSLGLRGMNTEAFF	TGCGCCAGCAGCTTGGGCCTCAGGGGCATGAACACTGAAGCTTTCTTT
NA	TRBJ1-3	NA	TRBV4-1	CASSFRTENTIYF	TGCGCCAGCAGCTTCCGGACAGAAAACACCATATATTTT
NA	TRBJ1-1	NA	TRBV27	CASRTPGGASTEAFF	TGTGCCAGCAGAACTCCCGGCGGGGCGAGCACTGAAGCTTTCTTT
NA	TRBJ2-7	NA	TRBV21-1	CASSKIGTSETYEQYF	TGTGCCAGCAGCAAAATAGGGACTAGCGAGACCTACGAGCAGTACTTC
TRBD1	TRBJ1-4	many	TRBV6-5	CASSRHGQGSEKLFF	TGTGCCAGCAGTCGACACGGACAGGGCAGTGAAAAACTGTTTTTT
TRBD2	TRBJ2-1	NA	TRBV7-9	CASRRLAEGEQFF	TGTGCCAGCAGAAGACTAGCGGAGGGTGAGCAGTTCTTC
TRBD1	TRBJ1-1	NA	TRBV4-3	CASSYGTANTEAFF	TGCGCCAGCAGCTACGGGACAGCGAACACTGAAGCTTTCTTT
NA	TRBJ2-7	NA	TRBV7-2	CASSFTGIVYEQYF	TGTGCCAGCAGCTTTACAGGGATCGTCTACGAGCAGTACTTC